This T cell receptor beta chain was sequenced during a study of blood T cell repertoires in COVID-19. Study background: Samples representing acute and convalescent COVID-19 were sourced from the United States, Italy and Spain.

Recovered status applied to Cohort 3 donors who had two consecutive negative PCRs. It also applied to those with clearance or with symptom resolution. TCRdb keeps only in-frame clones here, not all; method: immunoSEQ multiplex PCR. This sample yields 150,000 or so clones, of which around 84% are seen a single time; 12% to 15% belongs to the top ten. Germline loops: CDR1 LGHDT, CDR2 YNNKEL (reference sequence). V shed 3 bases and J shed 3 bases, with 18 bases lying between them. This CDR3 contains 18 residues. The clonotype originates from a man aged 50-59 years who had recovered from COVID-19. The material sequenced was PBMCs or T cells enriched from blood (not recorded which). The chain has TRBV3-1 (or the pseudogene TRBV3-2) and TRBJ2-6, with a weak D call TRBD1 (6 bases). The DNA of the CDR3 is TGTGCCAGCAGCCAGTCGGGACACCCGTTGGGTGGGGCCAACGTCCTGACTTTC. It specifies CASSQSGHPLGGANVLTF.